The present T cell receptor beta chain was sequenced within a study of early stage breast cancer tumors. A few counts support this clone. Sequencing was performed with immunoSEQ multiplex PCR; in TCRdb, only in-frame clones are kept and a portion is missing. Here the sample spans about 53,000 clones, approximately 90% being singletons. V was clipped by 4 bases and J by 6 bases, with 16 bases between them. This CDR3 is built from 16 residues. In germline, CDR1 is SGHDN, CDR2 FVKESK. This clonotype was obtained from an older person with breast cancer. Sequencing was done on a sample of blood. The chain recombines TRBV14 with TRBJ1-6; D remains ambiguous. The CDR3, as DNA: TGTGCCAGCAGCCGGCGGGCCTCTCAACTTAATTCACCCCTCCACTTT. Translating gives CASSRRASQLNSPLHF.